This T cell receptor (beta chain) came from a study of blood T cell repertoires in COVID-19. Study background: From T cells, B-cell-depleted T cells, or PBMCs came the material, which was cDNA or gDNA.

Assay used: immunoSEQ multiplex PCR; TCRdb lists only in-frame clones, some missing. The sample lists 200,000 or so clones; 85% to 90% were seen once. The study drew participants aged about 18 to 95 years from about two dozen US areas. V dropped 4 bases and J dropped 8; count of bases not matched to a gene: 11. Germline V gives CDR1 SGHRS, CDR2 YFSETQ. This CDR3 spans 15 amino acids. The sample consisted of PBMCs or T cells enriched from blood (not recorded which). The rearrangement joins TRBV5-1 to TRBJ1-4; TRBD1 matches 7 bases. The source is a woman between 40 and 50 years old with acute COVID-19. As DNA, the CDR3 is TGCGCCAGCAGCCCATGGGACAGTGTGGGAGAAAAACTGTTTTTT. Its protein is CASSPWDSVGEKLFF.